The 27 T cell receptor beta chains below were found in one sample sequenced in a study of cytomegalovirus exposure and HLA in healthy donors. This PCR relied on a set of 60 Vbeta primers and 13 Jbeta primers. Assay: immunoSEQ multiplex PCR; the TCRdb copy retains only in-frame clones and omits some. The sample has more than 45,000 clones; 65% to 85% are singletons. The sequencing sample was made of PBMCs. The receptors here all came from a man between 25 and 39 years old in good health and CMV-seronegative.

J is TRBJ1-2 and V is TRBV7-2; maybe TRBD1 (5 bases). This CDR3 contains 15 residues. The V and J ends lost 1 base and 3 bases respectively, with 12 bases between them. Germline V gene sequence: CDR1 SGHTA, CDR2 FQGNSA. For the CDR3, the DNA is TGTGCCAGCAGCTTAGAGGACGGCAGGGACTATGGCTACACCTTC. Its protein product is CASSLEDGRDYGYTF. The variable domain in full, with the rest retrieved from reference TRBV7-2 and TRBJ1-2, is GAGVSQSPSNKVTEKGKDVELRCDPISGHTALYWYRQSLGQGLEFLIYFQGNSAPDKSGLPSDRFSAERTGGSVSTLTIQRTQQEDSAVYLCASSLEDGRDYGYTFGSGTRLTVV.

The V call is TRBV30, the J call TRBJ2-1; TRBD2 aligns across 10 bases. Germline values: CDR1 GTSNPN, CDR2 SVGIG (reference sequence). The V and J ends lost 1 base and 5 bases, in that order; junction bases with no gene match: 5. CDR3 size: 15 residues. This CDR3 is CAWSAGTSDNNEQFF. CDR3 in DNA: TGTGCCTGGAGTGCCGGGACTAGCGATAACAATGAGCAGTTCTTC.

V gene TRBV28 combines with J gene TRBJ1-1, with 10 nucleotides matching TRBD1. This CDR3 spans 14 amino acids. The J segment lost 7 bases and the V segment lost 9 bases, leaving 11 bases of the junction unmatched. The germline V gene has CDR1 MDHEN and CDR2 SYDVKM. The CDR3 DNA reads TGTGCCAGTAGCCCCTGGACAGGGGGTGTTGAAGCTTTCTTT. This codes for CASSPWTGGVEAFF.

This chain links TRBV13 with TRBJ2-1; the match to TRBD2 covers 11 bases. Germline CDR1 PRHDT, CDR2 FYEKMQ (reference sequence). This CDR3 region has 19 residues. The V and J ends lost 1 base and 3 bases, in that order; junction bases with no gene match: 11. The CDR3 is CASSLVAPGTSGYYNEQFF. The CDR3 DNA reads TGTGCCAGCAGCTTAGTTGCTCCTGGGACTAGCGGCTACTACAATGAGCAGTTCTTC.

The chain employs TRBV29-1 and TRBJ1-2; D unclear. This CDR3 is 12 amino acids long. CDR1 and CDR2 (germline): SQVTM, ANQGSEA. The germline V and J ends were trimmed by 0 bases and 1 base, with 3 bases remaining between them. The CDR3 DNA reads as TGCAGCGTTGAAGACGGTAACTATGGCTACACCTTC. Translating gives CSVEDGNYGYTF. Full variable domain (missing parts from reference TRBV29-1 and TRBJ1-2): SAVISQKPSRDICQRGTSLTIQCQVDSQVTMMFWYRQQPGQSLTLIATANQGSEATYESGFVIDKFPISRPNLTFSTLTVSNMSPEDSSIYLCSVEDGNYGYTFGSGTRLTVV.

This clone has more than one count but fewer than ten. The chain joins TRBV30 to TRBJ1-5, with unresolved D. The CDR3 contains 14 residues. Trimming shortened V by 2 bases and J by 1 base, and 9 bases separated the two germline ends. Per the germline V gene, CDR1 is GTSNPN and CDR2 is SVGIG (reference sequence). DNA for the CDR3: TGTGCCTGGAGTATGGGCCTCAGCAATCAGCCCCAGCATTTT. This codes for CAWSMGLSNQPQHF.

V and J are TRBV6-1 and TRBJ2-3, with D tentatively TRBD2 (5 bases). Germline-derived CDR1 and CDR2 are MNHNS and SASEGT. V lost 4 bases, J lost 5 bases, and 10 bases lay in between. The CDR3 length is 13 residues. The CDR3 nucleotides read TGTGCCAGCAGTGGTTCGGGGATAGATACGCAGTATTTT. Translating it yields CASSGSGIDTQYF.

J is TRBJ2-5 and V is TRBV5-1, with 7 nucleotides matching TRBD1. The CDR3 spans 15 residues. The V gene's germline CDR1 is SGHRS and CDR2 YFSETQ. J was trimmed by 1 base and V by 3 bases; bases with no gene match: 6. CDR3 sequence reads: CASSWGQPVQETQYF. The CDR3 DNA reads TGCGCCAGCAGCTGGGGACAGCCAGTCCAAGAGACCCAGTACTTC.

The chain recombines TRBV7-9 with TRBJ1-2; D is ambiguous. The germline V gene encodes CDR1 SEHNR and CDR2 FQNEAQ (reference sequence). The V end was cut by 5 bases, the J end by 4 bases, with 17 bases between. The CDR3 extends over 15 amino acids. The CDR3 DNA reads as TGTGCCAGCAGCCTAGGTAGCAGTTTGAGCTATGGCTACACCTTC. This encodes CASSLGSSLSYGYTF.

The chain joins TRBV5-1 to TRBJ2-7; possible D gene TRBD1, 5 bases. Trimming cost V 0 bases and J 6 bases, with 13 bases left between them. Germline V gene sequence: CDR1 SGHRS, CDR2 YFSETQ. There are 14 residues in the CDR3. This CDR3 is CASSLAARVGEQYF. DNA of the CDR3: TGCGCCAGCAGCTTGGCCGCCAGGGTGGGCGAGCAGTACTTC.

This clone has a single count. The chain carries TRBV5-8 and TRBJ1-1; 7 bases map to TRBD1. Looked up from germline, CDR1 is SGHTS and CDR2 is YDEGEE. The CDR3 spans 16 residues. The V gene end was trimmed by 6 bases and the J gene end by 0 bases; junction bases not matched to a gene: 11. In nucleotides, the CDR3 is TGTGCCAGCACATCCGGGGACAGAAACTTGAACACTGAAGCTTTCTTT. Translation gives CASTSGDRNLNTEAFF. The full variable domain, rest sourced from reference TRBV5-8 and TRBJ1-1, is EAGVTQSPTHLIKTRGQQATLRCSPISGHTSVYWYQQALGLGLQFLLWYDEGEERNRGNFPPRFSGRQFPNYSSELNVNALELEDSALYLCASTSGDRNLNTEAFFGQGTRLTVV.

This rearrangement joins TRBV5-8 to TRBJ2-7; D unclear. The V gene's germline CDR1 is SGHTS and CDR2 YDEGEE. V dropped 0 bases and J dropped 8 bases, with 6 bases sitting between them. The CDR3 is 11 amino acids. The CDR3 DNA is TGTGCCAGCAGCTTGGCGGGTAAGCAGTACTTC. Protein: CASSLAGKQYF.

The V and J genes are TRBV4-3 and TRBJ1-2; D gene uncertain. V lost 0 bases and J 8 bases, leaving 10 bases between the germline ends. CDR1 and CDR2 from the germline V gene are LGHNA and YSLEER. The CDR3 has 13 residues. The CDR3 region is CASSQDMLRGYTF. The CDR3 DNA is TGCGCCAGCAGCCAAGATATGTTGCGCGGCTACACCTTC.

The count of this clone is one. V gene TRBV5-4 combines with J gene TRBJ2-5, with TRBD1 identical over 9 bases. This CDR3 region has 14 residues. The V and J ends lost 4 bases and 5 bases, in that order; junction bases with no gene match: 6. Germline lookup yields CDR1 SGHNT and CDR2 YYREEE (reference sequence). In DNA form, the CDR3 reads TGTGCCAGCAGCCTAACAGGGGGCGACGAGACCCAGTACTTC. It specifies CASSLTGGDETQYF.

The chain employs TRBV18 and TRBJ2-7; 8 nucleotides align to TRBD1. The V gene's germline CDR1 is KGHSH and CDR2 LQKENI. The V and J ends lost 3 bases and 3 bases, in that order; junction bases with no gene match: 7. This CDR3 is built from 15 residues. The CDR3 DNA is TGTGCCAGCTCACCTCAAAACGGACAGGGCTACGAGCAGTACTTC. Amino acid sequence: CASSPQNGQGYEQYF. The variable domain in full, with the rest retrieved from reference TRBV18 and TRBJ2-7, is NAGVMQNPRHLVRRRGQEARLRCSPMKGHSHVYWYRQLPEEGLKFMVYLQKENIIDESGMPKERFSAEFPKEGPSILRIQQVVRGDSAAYFCASSPQNGQGYEQYFGPGTRLTVT.

V is TRBV18 and J is TRBJ1-2; TRBD1 is a possible D gene (6 bases). From germline, CDR1 is KGHSH and CDR2 LQKENI. V lost 3 bases and J lost 4, with 15 bases in between. CDR3 length: 15 amino acids. The CDR3 nucleotides are TGTGCCAGCTCACCTTTGGACAGACCAAGCTATGGCTACACCTTC. The encoded protein is CASSPLDRPSYGYTF.

The genes are TRBV15 and TRBJ2-5; 7 bases map to TRBD1. The CDR3 has 16 residues. V shed 3 bases, J shed 5 bases, and the junction held 12 bases outside the gene matches. Germline V gene data show CDR1 as LNHNV and CDR2 as YYDKDF (reference sequence). CDR3 DNA sequence: TGTGCCACCAGCAGGATTGACCTGGGACAGAGGGAGACCCAGTACTTC. It specifies CATSRIDLGQRETQYF. Combining the CDR3 with reference TRBV15 and TRBJ2-5 gives the whole variable domain DAMVIQNPRYQVTQFGKPVTLSCSQTLNHNVMYWYQQKSSQAPKLLFHYYDKDFNNEADTPDNFQSRRPNTSFCFLDIRSPGLGDTAMYLCATSRIDLGQRETQYFGPGTRLLVL.

The genes are TRBV19 and TRBJ2-2, with TRBD2 matching 8 bases. The CDR3 runs 21 residues. Germline V gene data show CDR1 as LNHDA and CDR2 as SQIVND (reference sequence). Losses at the gene ends were 2 bases for V and 5 bases for J; bases not matched to a gene: 22. Here the CDR3 DNA reads TGTGCCAGTAGTATATACGGGGGAAGTGTCGGGACTAGTGAGGATACCGGGGAGCTGTTTTTT. Its protein is CASSIYGGSVGTSEDTGELFF.

The chain employs TRBV4-3 and TRBJ2-3; the match to TRBD2 covers 11 bases. CDR1 is LGHNA and CDR2 is YSLEER in the germline V gene. The CDR3 is 19 residues long. V lost 4 bases to trimming and J lost 2 bases; unmatched junction nucleotides: 14. CDR3 DNA: TGCGCCAGCAGCCGAACTAGCGGGAGTGAAGTATGGGCCACAGATACGCAGTATTTT. Translating it yields CASSRTSGSEVWATDTQYF.

V usage is TRBV5-1 and J usage is TRBJ1-2, with 7 positions matching TRBD1. Germline loops: CDR1 SGHRS, CDR2 YFSETQ. With 4 bases clipped from V and 2 bases from J, the junction kept 8 bases outside the gene matches. The CDR3 is 15 amino acids. CDR3 DNA: TGCGCCAGCAGCCCCGGGACAGTATTAAACTATGGCTACACCTTC. It translates to CASSPGTVLNYGYTF.

Remarks on this clone: The identical CDR3 is also encoded by other nucleotide sequences in the sample. This chain connects TRBV5-1 to TRBJ2-3; 8 bases are a match to TRBD1. Germline trimming cut 0 bases from V and 4 bases from J; bases unmatched to any gene: 1. Germline-derived CDR1 and CDR2 are SGHRS and YFSETQ. The CDR3 has 14 amino acids. CDR3 DNA: TGCGCCAGCAGCTTGGGACAGGGGTCAGATACGCAGTATTTT. This sequence encodes CASSLGQGSDTQYF.

This clone appeared a single time. The V gene is TRBV29-1, the J gene TRBJ2-3; 10 bases agree with TRBD2. V was clipped by 3 bases and J by 6 bases; unmatched bases: 6. Germline CDR1 reads SQVTM; CDR2 reads ANQGSEA. The CDR3 runs 14 residues. The CDR3 region has the DNA TGCAGCGTTGACCAGCGTAGCGGGGGGGATACGCAGTATTTT. It specifies CSVDQRSGGDTQYF.

The V call is TRBV4-2, the J call TRBJ1-3, with TRBD1 identical over 8 bases. In germline, CDR1 is LGHNA, CDR2 YNFKEQ. The J segment lost 7 bases and the V segment lost 4 bases, leaving 6 bases of the junction unmatched. The CDR3 totals 14 residues. The CDR3: CASSRGQGRNTIYF. DNA for the CDR3: TGTGCCAGCAGCCGCGGACAGGGAAGGAACACCATATATTTT.

V is TRBV4-2 and J is TRBJ2-3; TRBD2 agrees at 9 bases. Looked up from germline, CDR1 is LGHNA and CDR2 is YNFKEQ. This CDR3 is built from 15 residues. The trim removed 1 base at V and 6 bases at J, leaving 5 bases unmatched. The CDR3 region is CASSQVSGGLDTQYF. CDR3 bases: TGTGCCAGCAGCCAAGTCAGCGGGGGGTTGGATACGCAGTATTTT.

The chain is built from TRBV28 and TRBJ2-1; 8 bases are a match to TRBD2. Germline CDR1 MDHEN, CDR2 SYDVKM. V was clipped by 1 base and J by 10 bases; unmatched bases: 12. The CDR3 is 16 amino acids. The CDR3 DNA reads TGTGCCAGCAGTTTATTAGGTAGCGGGGAAATTCACGAGCAGTTCTTC. Translation gives CASSLLGSGEIHEQFF.

V gene TRBV28 combines with J gene TRBJ2-3, with 8 positions matching TRBD1. The CDR3 consists of 15 residues. Per germline, CDR1 MDHEN and CDR2 SYDVKM. V shed 7 bases and J 4 bases; nucleotides not matched to a gene: 10. The CDR3 sequence is CASNGQGQVPDTQYF. The CDR3 nucleotides are TGTGCCAGCAACGGACAGGGCCAGGTTCCAGATACGCAGTATTTT. Combining the CDR3 with reference TRBV28 and TRBJ2-3 gives the whole variable domain DVKVTQSSRYLVKRTGEKVFLECVQDMDHENMFWYRQDPGLGLRLIYFSYDVKMKEKGDIPEGYSVSREKKERFSLILESASTNQTSMYLCASNGQGQVPDTQYFGPGTRLTVL.

In this sample, this clone turned up a few times. The CDR3 DNA reads as TGTGCCAGCTCACGAGGGTCTGATGAAGCTTTCTTT. It yields the protein CASSRGSDEAFF. The V call is TRBV18, the J call TRBJ1-1; the D is unclear. The CDR3 has 12 amino acids. V lost 4 bases to trimming and J lost 7 bases, with 10 bases between them. Germline V gene data show CDR1 as KGHSH and CDR2 as LQKENI. Full variable domain (remainder filled in from reference TRBV18 and TRBJ1-1): NAGVMQNPRHLVRRRGQEARLRCSPMKGHSHVYWYRQLPEEGLKFMVYLQKENIIDESGMPKERFSAEFPKEGPSILRIQQVVRGDSAAYFCASSRGSDEAFFGQGTRLTVV.